This note documents a single T cell receptor (beta chain) sequence. Its antigen is not identified. The data were obtained in a study of T cell responses to AZD1222 COVID-19 vaccine. Findings and limits, study-wide: Donors were mostly white British, more females; clonal diversity possibly underestimated. Recipients of two AZD1222 doses showed rising Spike-specific TCR breadth and depth. Just five or six AZD1222 recipients tested seropositive at baseline.

Measured with immunoSEQ multiplex PCR; TCRdb has only the in-frame clones, and not every one. The sample holds about 110,000 clones, 90% seen once. Trimming stripped 2 bases from V and 8 bases from J, with 10 bases between. This CDR3 contains 13 residues. Germline loops: CDR1 SGHRS, CDR2 YFSETQ. The V and J genes are TRBV5-1 and TRBJ2-2, with D perhaps matching TRBD2 (5 bases). Sample: peripheral blood, taken 28 days after the second AZD1222 dose. The receptor was derived from an adult who received the AZD1222 COVID-19 vaccine. CDR3 DNA sequence: TGCGCCAGCAGCTTTCGGGGTTCGGGGGAGCTGTTTTTT. Translation: CASSFRGSGELFF.